The 21 T cell receptor beta chains below were found in one sample sequenced in a study of blood T cells in healthy people across ages. Then a second PCR, running about 6 to 12 cycles, was carried out with a sample-barcoded 5' primer and a J-beta primer mix. TCRdb reprocessed the 5' RACE reads via MiXCR and lists one record per CDR3 protein. The sample lists about 830,000 distinct CDR3 sequences, about 59% occurring once. The sequenced sample was blood. These receptors were obtained from a man in his thirties or forties in good health.

A few counts support this clonotype. The chain combines TRBV20-1 with TRBJ2-3; 15 nucleotides align to TRBD2. CDR1 and CDR2 from the germline V gene are DFQATT and SNEGSKA (reference sequence). Losses at the gene ends were 8 bases for V and 4 bases for J; bases not matched to a gene: 7. The CDR3 has 15 residues. The CDR3 protein is CSRPGLAGGADTQYF. As DNA, the CDR3 is TGCAGTCGACCGGGACTAGCGGGGGGCGCAGATACGCAGTATTTT.

The chain recombines TRBV20-1 with TRBJ2-7; the D gene is possibly TRBD2 (5 bases). The J call may be incorrect, as the DNA end agrees better with TRBJ2-5. Germline-derived CDR1 and CDR2 are DFQATT and SNEGSKA (reference sequence). This CDR3 has 13 amino acids. The CDR3 nucleotides are TGCAGTGCTAGGTGGGGAGCCGAAGAGACCCAGTACTTC. Its protein product is CSARWGAEETQYF.

This sequence joins TRBV6-1 and TRBJ2-3; weak D call: TRBD1 (6 bases). Germline V gene data show CDR1 as MNHNS and CDR2 as SASEGT. CDR3 length: 15 residues. With 7 bases removed from V and 4 bases from J, the gap between germline ends came to 18 bases. CDR3 DNA sequence: TGTGCCAGCATCCTGAGGGTTGACAGGCCAGATACGCAGTATTTT. Translated: CASILRVDRPDTQYF.

This clonotype was seen only a few times. The chain is built from TRBV20-1 and TRBJ1-5; D not resolved. The length of the CDR3 is 12 residues. Germline V lookup: CDR1 DFQATT, CDR2 SNEGSKA (reference sequence). V gave up 3 bases and J gave up 2 bases, with 5 bases separating them. The CDR3 nucleotides read TGCAGTGCTAGGAACGGCAATCAGCCCCAGCATTTT. Translation: CSARNGNQPQHF.

The chain combines TRBV20-1 with TRBJ2-5; tentative D call: TRBD2 (6 bases). Germline V gives CDR1 DFQATT, CDR2 SNEGSKA (reference sequence). The CDR3 extends over 12 amino acids. Deletions cut 1 base from V and 5 bases from J, with 8 bases between. As DNA, the CDR3 is TGCAGTGCTAGAGCGGGGGATGAGACCCAGTACTTC. Its protein is CSARAGDETQYF.

This clonotype was found a few times. The J gene is TRBJ1-1, the V gene TRBV29-1; 9 bases are shared with TRBD1. V lost 3 bases and J lost 4; bases outside the gene matches: 6. CDR3 length: 14 amino acids. Per germline, CDR1 SQVTM and CDR2 ANQGSEA. CDR3: CSVETDRGGTEAFF. The CDR3 bases are TGCAGCGTTGAGACGGACAGGGGCGGCACTGAAGCTTTCTTT.

The rearrangement uses TRBV28 and TRBJ2-7; possible D gene TRBD2, 5 bases. CDR3 length: 14 amino acids. V was pared by 4 bases and J by 1 base, with 11 bases between. CDR1 is MDHEN, CDR2 SYDVKM, per germline. The CDR3 region is CASSSPRTSYEQYF. The CDR3 DNA follows: TGTGCCAGCAGTTCGCCTCGGACTTCCTACGAGCAGTACTTC.

V is TRBV4-3 and J is TRBJ2-1; D not resolved. Trimming stripped 2 bases from V and 4 bases from J, with 12 bases between. There are 15 residues in the CDR3. CDR1 is LGHNA, CDR2 YSLEER, per germline. The CDR3 reads CASSQKSRFYNEQFF. The CDR3 coding sequence is TGCGCCAGCAGCCAAAAATCCCGCTTTTACAATGAGCAGTTCTTC.

This clonotype was observed many times. The chain carries TRBV9 and TRBJ2-3; D not certain. CDR1 and CDR2 from the germline V gene are SGDLS and YYNGEE. The CDR3 has 12 amino acids. V was pared by 3 bases and J by 2 bases, with 4 bases between. Here the CDR3 DNA reads TGTGCCAGCAGCGCCTACACAGATACGCAGTATTTT. Its protein is CASSAYTDTQYF.

The V and J genes are TRBV5-1 and TRBJ1-6; possibly TRBD1 for D (6 bases). This CDR3 is built from 14 residues. Germline CDR1 SGHRS, CDR2 YFSETQ. V was pared by 4 bases and J by 5 bases, with 10 bases between. The CDR3 spells CASSVGANNSPLHF. In DNA, the CDR3 is TGCGCCAGCAGCGTGGGGGCGAATAATTCACCCCTCCACTTT.

The CDR3 region has the DNA TGTGCCAGCAGCCCGGCCCCTACTCGGGCTAATGAAAAACTGTTTTTT. It encodes CASSPAPTRANEKLFF. The chain combines TRBV7-2 with TRBJ1-4, with no clear D. CDR3 length: 16 residues. V lost 5 bases, J lost 3 bases, and 16 bases lay in between. CDR1 SGHTA and CDR2 FQGNSA come from the germline V gene.

The rearrangement links TRBV5-1 to TRBJ2-1; TRBD1 agrees at 9 bases. Germline loops: CDR1 SGHRS, CDR2 YFSETQ. The V segment lost 4 bases and the J segment 8 bases; nucleotides outside the gene matches: 10. There are 15 residues in the CDR3. The chain's CDR3 is CASSPGTGKSDEQFF. In DNA, the CDR3 is TGCGCCAGCAGCCCCGGGACAGGGAAGTCTGATGAGCAGTTCTTC.

This chain connects TRBV27 to TRBJ2-7; 8 bases align to TRBD1. Germline V gene lookup returns CDR1 MNHEY and CDR2 SMNVEV (reference sequence). Trimming at V came to 6 bases and at J to 2 bases, leaving 3 bases not matched to a gene. The CDR3 totals 13 residues. The CDR3 bases are TGTGCCAGCAGATCGGGACAGGCCTACGAGCAGTACTTC. Residues: CASRSGQAYEQYF.

The genes are TRBV27 and TRBJ1-2; weak D call: TRBD1 (6 bases). This CDR3 has 14 amino acids. V shed 6 bases and J shed 4 bases, with 15 bases lying between them. Germline CDR1 and CDR2: MNHEY and SMNVEV (reference sequence). CDR3 bases: TGTGCCAGCAGCCCTAACAGGGATGGCTATGGCTACACCTTC. Amino acid sequence: CASSPNRDGYGYTF.

The chain has TRBV20-1 and TRBJ2-7; weak D call: TRBD1 (5 bases). The CDR3 extends over 12 amino acids. The germline V gene has CDR1 DFQATT and CDR2 SNEGSKA (reference sequence). V was trimmed by 5 bases and J by 3 bases, leaving 11 bases between them. The CDR3 protein is CSAAGLYYEQYF. As DNA, the CDR3 is TGCAGTGCTGCAGGGCTGTACTACGAGCAGTACTTC.

This chain uses TRBV7-3 with TRBJ2-5; 7 positions agree with TRBD2. CDR1 SGHTA and CDR2 FQGTGA come from the germline V gene. The CDR3 is 15 residues long. After removal of 7 bases from V and 2 bases from J, the junction contained 10 bases not matched to a gene. In DNA form, the CDR3 reads TGTGCCAGCACCCCTAGCGGCCACTCACAAGAGACCCAGTACTTC. Translated: CASTPSGHSQETQYF.

In this sample, this clonotype turned up a few times. J is TRBJ1-2 and V is TRBV5-1; D call uncertain. Per the germline V gene, CDR1 is SGHRS and CDR2 is YFSETQ. The CDR3 length is 12 residues. Trimming stripped 0 bases from V and 7 bases from J, with 7 bases between. Here the CDR3 reads CASSLASSGYTF. As DNA, the CDR3 is TGCGCCAGCAGCTTGGCTAGTTCTGGCTACACCTTC.

The chain has TRBV20-1 and TRBJ2-1, with 14 bases that match TRBD2. The junction had 8 bases not matched to a gene; V was cut back by 2 bases and J by 8 bases. Germline V gene data show CDR1 as DFQATT and CDR2 as SNEGSKA (reference sequence). The CDR3 has 16 amino acids. The CDR3 sequence: CSARSGLAGALDEQFF. CDR3 DNA: TGCAGTGCTAGATCGGGACTAGCGGGGGCCTTGGATGAGCAGTTCTTC.

J is TRBJ2-4 and V is TRBV7-9, with 7 bases identical to TRBD1. Germline CDR1 reads SEHNR; CDR2 reads FQNEAQ (reference sequence). CDR3 size: 17 residues. V shed 5 bases and J 0 bases; nucleotides not matched to a gene: 10. The DNA for the CDR3 is TGTGCCAGCAGCCGACAGGGAAACGGCCTAGCCAAAAACATTCAGTACTTC. Residues: CASSRQGNGLAKNIQYF.

This sequence joins TRBV29-1 and TRBJ2-2; TRBD1 aligns across 9 bases. The CDR3 totals 16 residues. Germline V lookup: CDR1 SQVTM, CDR2 ANQGSEA. Unmatched junction bases numbered 13, after V lost 7 bases and J lost 4 bases. The CDR3, as DNA: TGCAGCGCTCAGATCCCGGACAGGGGAATCACCGGGGAGCTGTTTTTT. This gives the protein CSAQIPDRGITGELFF.

The chain couples TRBV12-3 or TRBV12-4 to TRBJ2-5, with TRBD2 matching 8 bases. The CDR3 totals 15 residues. V was clipped by 2 bases and J by 2 bases; unmatched bases: 4. CDR3 amino acids: CASSLFQREQETQYF. As DNA, the CDR3 is TGTGCCAGCAGTTTATTCCAGCGGGAGCAAGAGACCCAGTACTTC.